The 9 T cell receptor beta chains in this list originate from one sample, sequenced in a study of blood T cells in healthy people across ages (dated by TCRdb to the mid-2010s). Library generation was performed with 5' RACE. Sequencing instrument: Illumina HiSeq 2500. A second PCR of roughly 6 to 11 cycles was performed with a sample-barcoded 5' primer and a J-beta primer mix. The raw public reads went through TCRdb reprocessing: fastp at Q25, MiXCR clone calling, in-frame beta chains kept. Each CDR3 protein appears once, grouped with its most common genes and DNA. A total of about a million distinct CDR3 sequences appear in this sample, around two fifths of them only once. About an eighth of the sample is taken by the ten largest. Specimen: blood. These receptors all stem from a man younger than 35 in good health.

With respect to this clonotype: One end of the junction varies from germline; a read error may be responsible. The chain carries TRBV12-3 or TRBV12-4 and TRBJ1-5, with D uncertain. The CDR3 totals 15 residues. The CDR3: CVSSTGVYSNQPRHF. CDR3 sequence (DNA): TGTGTCAGCAGCACCGGAGTTTATAGCAATCAGCCCCGGCATTTT.

This clonotype has just one count. The rearrangement joins TRBV7-9 to TRBJ2-5; TRBD2 matches 7 bases. V lost 2 bases to trimming and J lost 11 bases; unmatched junction nucleotides: 17. The V gene's germline CDR1 is SEHNR and CDR2 FQNEAQ (reference sequence). The CDR3 sequence is 16 residues long. CDR3 residues: CASSLPGDYPFREQYF. The CDR3, as DNA: TGTGCCAGCAGCTTACCGGGGGACTATCCGTTCCGTGAGCAGTACTTC.

This clonotype was observed a handful of times. V is TRBV2 and J is TRBJ1-5; a possible D gene is TRBD1 (5 bases). Trimming removed 3 bases at V and 1 base at J, with 10 bases between. Germline CDR1 SNHLY, CDR2 FYNNEI. The CDR3 totals 15 residues. The CDR3 DNA follows: TGTGCCAGCAGTGAGGCAGGGAGGAGCAATCAGCCCCAGCATTTT. Protein sequence: CASSEAGRSNQPQHF.

V and J are TRBV4-3 and TRBJ1-5, with D perhaps TRBD1 (6 bases). Looked up from germline, CDR1 is LGHNA and CDR2 is YSLEER. Deletions cut 0 bases from V and 5 bases from J, with 8 bases between. CDR3 length equals 14 residues. CDR3 DNA: TGCGCCAGCAGCCAAGATTACAGGGATCAGCCCCAGCATTTT. It translates to CASSQDYRDQPQHF.

The genes are TRBV9 and TRBJ1-2; D unclear. Germline CDR1 SGDLS, CDR2 YYNGEE. V lost 3 bases, J lost 4 bases, and 13 bases lay in between. The CDR3 totals 14 residues. CDR3 in amino acids: CASSAQGRIYGYTF. The CDR3, as DNA: TGTGCCAGCAGCGCTCAAGGACGGATCTATGGCTACACCTTC.

A few counts support this clonotype. This rearrangement joins TRBV5-1 to TRBJ1-4, with unresolved D. The CDR3 spans 14 residues. The V gene's germline CDR1 is SGHRS and CDR2 YFSETQ. V was pared by 6 bases and J by 7 bases, with 16 bases between. The CDR3 coding sequence is TGCGCCAGCACCATAGGGCCCGGTGGTGAAAAACTGTTTTTT. Translation gives CASTIGPGGEKLFF.

The rearrangement joins TRBV9 to TRBJ2-7, with TRBD2 matching 7 bases. The CDR3 is 13 amino acids. Germline V gene lookup returns CDR1 SGDLS and CDR2 YYNGEE. J gave up 2 bases and V 10 bases, and 9 bases lay outside the gene matches. The CDR3 bases are TGTGCCCGCACGGGGGGAGGGACCTACGAGCAGTACTTC. Translated, it gives CARTGGGTYEQYF.

This clonotype appeared once. The chain links TRBV4-1 to TRBJ2-1, with D tentatively TRBD1 (5 bases). Near its end, the DNA agrees better with TRBJ2-7, so the J call may be wrong. The CDR3 consists of 13 residues. The germline gives CDR1 MGHRA, CDR2 YSYEKL. The CDR3 DNA is TGCGCCAGCGCCAACCAGGGCTACAATGAGCAGTACTTC. Translation: CASANQGYNEQYF.

This clonotype was counted a few times. V and J are TRBV28 and TRBJ1-6, with D possibly being TRBD1 (6 bases). CDR1 is MDHEN, CDR2 SYDVKM, per germline. Trimming cost V 6 bases and J 5 bases, with 14 bases left between them. The CDR3 covers 15 residues. CDR3 DNA sequence: TGTGCCAGCAGCCCAAGGACAGACAATAATTCACCCCTCCACTTT. Translating it yields CASSPRTDNNSPLHF.